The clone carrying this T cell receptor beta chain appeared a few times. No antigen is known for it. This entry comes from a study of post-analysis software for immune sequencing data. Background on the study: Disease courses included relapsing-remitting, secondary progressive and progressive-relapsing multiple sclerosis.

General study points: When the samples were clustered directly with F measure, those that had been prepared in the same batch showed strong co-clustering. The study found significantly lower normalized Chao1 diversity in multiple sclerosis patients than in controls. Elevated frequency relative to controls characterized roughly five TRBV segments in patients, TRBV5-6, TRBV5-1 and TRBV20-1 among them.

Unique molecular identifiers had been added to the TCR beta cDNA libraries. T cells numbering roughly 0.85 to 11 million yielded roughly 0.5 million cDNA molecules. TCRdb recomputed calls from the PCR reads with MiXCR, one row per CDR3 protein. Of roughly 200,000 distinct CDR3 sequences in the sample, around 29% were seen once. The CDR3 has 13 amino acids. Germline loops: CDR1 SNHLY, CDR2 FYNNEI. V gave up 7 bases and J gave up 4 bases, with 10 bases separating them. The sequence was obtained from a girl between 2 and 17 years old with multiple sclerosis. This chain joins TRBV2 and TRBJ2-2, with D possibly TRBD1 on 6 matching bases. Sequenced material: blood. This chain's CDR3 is CASTLQGTGELFF. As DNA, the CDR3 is TGTGCCAGCACTCTACAGGGCACCGGGGAGCTGTTTTTT.